This T cell receptor (beta chain) was observed in a study of T cells in Graves' hyperthyroidism and ophthalmopathy. The CDR3 loop spans 15 amino acids. The V and J ends lost 4 bases and 0 bases respectively, with 9 bases between them. Germline CDR1 and CDR2: MNHEY and SVGAGI. It was RNA transcripts that yielded the amplified TCR beta CDR3 regions. The HTBI set primed first-round TCR CDR3 RT-PCR. One entry per CDR3 protein, called by TCRdb with MiXCR from the multiplex PCR reads. The repertoire holds hundreds of thousands of distinct CDR3 sequences, with roughly 14% as singletons. The chain has TRBV6-5 and TRBJ1-4, with D possibly being TRBD1 (5 bases). This receptor was taken from a woman aged 35 to 49 with Graves' ophthalmopathy. Source material: blood. The CDR3 protein is CASSSPGTTNEKLFF. CDR3 DNA sequence: TGTGCCAGCAGTTCTCCAGGGACAACTAATGAAAAACTGTTTTTT.